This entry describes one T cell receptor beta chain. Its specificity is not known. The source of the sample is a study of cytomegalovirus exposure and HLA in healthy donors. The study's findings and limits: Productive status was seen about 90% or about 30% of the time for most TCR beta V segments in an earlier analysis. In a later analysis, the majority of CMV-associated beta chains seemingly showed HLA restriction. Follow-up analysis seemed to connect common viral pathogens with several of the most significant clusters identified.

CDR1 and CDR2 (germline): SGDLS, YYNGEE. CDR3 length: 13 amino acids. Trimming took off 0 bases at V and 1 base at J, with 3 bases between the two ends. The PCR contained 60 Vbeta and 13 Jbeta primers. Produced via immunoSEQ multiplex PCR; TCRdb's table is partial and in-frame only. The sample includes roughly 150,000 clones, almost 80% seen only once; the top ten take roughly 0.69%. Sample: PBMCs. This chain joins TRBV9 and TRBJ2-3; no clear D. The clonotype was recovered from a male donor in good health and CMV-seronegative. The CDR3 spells CASSVGGTDTQYF. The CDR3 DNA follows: TGTGCCAGCAGCGTAGGCGGCACAGATACGCAGTATTTT. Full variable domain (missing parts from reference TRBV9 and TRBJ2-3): DSGVTQTPKHLITATGQRVTLRCSPRSGDLSVYWYQQSLDQGLQFLIQYYNGEERAKGNILERFSAQQFPDLHSELNLSSLELGDSALYFCASSVGGTDTQYFGPGTRLTVL.